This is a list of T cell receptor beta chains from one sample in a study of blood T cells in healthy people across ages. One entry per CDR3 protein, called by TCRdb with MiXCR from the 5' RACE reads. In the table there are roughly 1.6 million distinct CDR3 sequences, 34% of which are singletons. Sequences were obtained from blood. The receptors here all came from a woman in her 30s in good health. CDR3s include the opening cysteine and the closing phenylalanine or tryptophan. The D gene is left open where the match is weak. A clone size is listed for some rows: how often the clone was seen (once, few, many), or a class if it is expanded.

CDR3 DNA: TGCGCCAGCAGCTTGGGTTTTAGGGGACCTCGAGGCACTGAAGCTTTCTTT
CDR3 protein: CASSLGFRGPRGTEAFF
J gene: TRBJ1-1
D gene: -
clone size: -
V gene: TRBV5-1

CDR3 DNA: TGTGCCAGCAGTTACTCGAGAGAAGCTTTCTTT
CDR3 protein: CASSYSREAFF
J gene: TRBJ1-1
D gene: -
clone size: -
V gene: TRBV6-6

CDR3 DNA: TGTGCCATCAGCGAGGGCGGGACAGGGACGACCTACGAGCAGTACTTC
CDR3 protein: CAISEGGTGTTYEQYF
J gene: TRBJ2-7
D gene: TRBD1
clone size: many
V gene: TRBV10-3

CDR3 DNA: TGTGCCAGCACCCAGGCGAACACTGAAGCTTTCTTT
CDR3 protein: CASTQANTEAFF
J gene: TRBJ1-1
D gene: -
clone size: few
V gene: TRBV13

CDR3 DNA: TGTGCCAGCAGCTTAGCAACAGAGACCCAGTTCTTC
CDR3 protein: CASSLATETQFF
J gene: TRBJ2-1
D gene: -
clone size: -
V gene: TRBV7-8

CDR3 DNA: TGCAGTGCTGAAACCGGGACTAGCGGGAGGTCAGATACGCAGTATTTT
CDR3 protein: CSAETGTSGRSDTQYF
J gene: TRBJ2-3
D gene: TRBD2
clone size: many
V gene: TRBV20-1

CDR3 DNA: TGCGCCAGCAACAGGGGAGACAATGAGCAGTTCTTC
CDR3 protein: CASNRGDNEQFF
J gene: TRBJ2-1
D gene: TRBD1
clone size: -
V gene: TRBV5-1

CDR3 DNA: TGTGCCAGCAGCTTAGGGTTTTGGATCCTCAAGGCTTTCTTT
CDR3 protein: CASSLGFWILKAFF
J gene: TRBJ1-1
D gene: -
clone size: -
V gene: TRBV11-2

CDR3 DNA: TGCAGTGCCCCCGCGGCGGGAGCTCGGGAGACCCAGTACTTC
CDR3 protein: CSAPAAGARETQYF
J gene: TRBJ2-5
D gene: TRBD2
clone size: few
V gene: TRBV20-1

CDR3 DNA: TGTGCCACCCTGGGGACCAGCTCCTACGAGCAGTACTTC
CDR3 protein: CATLGTSSYEQYF
J gene: TRBJ2-7
D gene: -
clone size: few
V gene: TRBV10-3

CDR3 DNA: TGTGCCAGCAGTGAATGTGGGCACAGCCGCTCCTACAATGAGCAGTTCTTC
CDR3 protein: CASSECGHSRSYNEQFF
J gene: TRBJ2-1
D gene: -
clone size: -
V gene: TRBV25-1

CDR3 DNA: TGTGCCATCAGTGAAGAGCCAGTGAACACTGAAGCTTTCTTT
CDR3 protein: CAISEEPVNTEAFF
J gene: TRBJ1-1
D gene: -
clone size: -
V gene: TRBV10-3

CDR3 DNA: TGTGCCAGCAGCCTAGCCGGACAGGGGGCGAGACAGCCCCAGCATTTT
CDR3 protein: CASSLAGQGARQPQHF
J gene: TRBJ1-5
D gene: TRBD1
clone size: few
V gene: TRBV7-9

CDR3 DNA: TGTGCCAGCAGCTTAGGCCCCGGGACAAGCGGTTGCTCTGAGGCTTTCTTT
CDR3 protein: CASSLGPGTSGCSEAFF
J gene: TRBJ1-1
D gene: -
clone size: -
V gene: TRBV7-9